The next 25 T cell receptor beta chains were all read from a single sample in a study of shared clonotypes between healthy human individuals. Sequencing used immunoSEQ multiplex PCR; TCRdb keeps in-frame clones, though not all of them. The table lists under 600,000 clones, nearly 80% of them singletons. The sample taken for sequencing was PBMCs. The receptor set was obtained from a middle-aged woman in good health. Some clones in this sample may be carry-over from other donors' samples.

The chain is built from TRBV6-5 and TRBJ2-3; a weak D match, TRBD2 (6 bases). The CDR3 is made up of 15 amino acids. V was shortened by 4 bases and J by 4 bases, with 15 bases between the two germline ends. The germline CDR1 and CDR2 sequences are MNHEY and SVGAGI. CDR3 residues: CASSSSGGVSDTQYF. As DNA, the CDR3 is TGTGCCAGCAGTTCCTCCGGGGGAGTATCAGATACGCAGTATTTT.

This chain connects TRBV28 to TRBJ2-1; D is unresolved. Between the trimmed V and J ends, which lost 5 bases and 9 bases, there was a span of 8 bases. There are 11 residues in the CDR3. Germline CDR1 and CDR2: MDHEN and SYDVKM. CDR3 protein: CASSTVVEQFF. CDR3 in DNA: TGTGCCAGCAGTACAGTGGTTGAGCAGTTCTTC.

The chain is built from TRBV28 and TRBJ1-5; 10 bases are shared with TRBD1. After removal of 8 bases from V and 7 bases from J, the junction contained 5 bases not matched to a gene. Germline CDR1 MDHEN, CDR2 SYDVKM. This CDR3 has 13 residues. Here the CDR3 DNA reads TGTGCCAGCGACAGGGGGCGAGGACAGCCCCAGCATTTT. Amino acids: CASDRGRGQPQHF.

The chain recombines TRBV19 with TRBJ2-1, with D tentatively TRBD1 or TRBD2 (6 bases each). CDR1 and CDR2 from the germline V gene are LNHDA and SQIVND (reference sequence). Trimming took 2 bases from V and 3 from J, leaving 14 bases between them. The CDR3 consists of 16 residues. Here the CDR3 DNA reads TGTGCCAGTAGTATAATCGGCAGGGGAGGCTACAATGAGCAGTTCTTC. This translates into CASSIIGRGGYNEQFF. Filled out from reference TRBV19 and TRBJ2-1, the complete variable domain reads DGGITQSPKYLFRKEGQNVTLSCEQNLNHDAMYWYRQDPGQGLRLIYYSQIVNDFQKGDIAEGYSVSREKKESFPLTVTSAQKNPTAFYLCASSIIGRGGYNEQFFGPGTRLTVL.

The chain carries TRBV5-4 and TRBJ2-5, with a weak D call TRBD1 (6 bases). Germline lookup yields CDR1 SGHNT and CDR2 YYREEE (reference sequence). The CDR3 extends over 13 amino acids. Trimming shortened V by 1 base and J by 4 bases, and 8 bases separated the two germline ends. CDR3 amino acids: CASSLTGRETQYF. The CDR3 nucleotides read TGTGCCAGCAGCTTGACAGGGAGAGAGACCCAGTACTTC.

J is TRBJ2-5 and V is TRBV7-6; 7 bases are a match to TRBD1. V shed 0 bases, J shed 11 bases, and the junction held 6 bases outside the gene matches. Germline assignment: CDR1 SGHVS and CDR2 FNYEAQ. CDR3 size: 13 residues. Here the CDR3 reads CASSLAGGWEQYF. The DNA of the CDR3 is TGTGCCAGCAGCTTAGCAGGGGGCTGGGAGCAGTACTTC. The full variable domain, rest sourced from reference TRBV7-6 and TRBJ2-5, is GAGVSQSPRYKVTKRGQDVALRCDPISGHVSLYWYRQALGQGPEFLTYFNYEAQQDKSGLPNDRFSAERPEGSISTLTIQRTEQRDSAMYRCASSLAGGWEQYFGPGTRLLVL.

This clone occurred once. The chain couples TRBV5-8 to TRBJ2-1, with a weak D call TRBD2 (6 bases). Germline V gene lookup returns CDR1 SGHTS and CDR2 YDEGEE. V was cut by 1 base and J by 10 bases, with 12 bases left in between. This CDR3 has 13 amino acids. The CDR3 sequence: CASSLMGGREQFF. CDR3 coding DNA: TGTGCCAGCAGCTTGATGGGAGGACGAGAGCAGTTCTTC.

V is TRBV5-1 and J is TRBJ2-3, with 12 bases lining up with TRBD2. The germline V gene encodes CDR1 SGHRS and CDR2 YFSETQ. The ends lost 4 bases at V and 1 base at J; junction bases unmatched: 4. This CDR3 spans 16 amino acids. CDR3 sequence reads: CASSTGLAGRTDTQYF. CDR3 DNA: TGCGCCAGCAGCACGGGACTAGCGGGCCGCACAGATACGCAGTATTTT.

In DNA, the CDR3 is TGTGCCAGCAGCTTCCCGGGACTAGCGGGAAAAAACATTCAGTACTTC. Its translation is CASSFPGLAGKNIQYF. The chain combines TRBV7-9 with TRBJ2-4; the match to TRBD2 covers 13 bases. J was trimmed by 4 bases and V by 3 bases; bases with no gene match: 3. CDR3 length: 16 residues. CDR1 and CDR2 (germline): SEHNR, FQNEAQ (reference sequence). The full variable domain, its missing parts supplied by reference TRBV7-9 and TRBJ2-4, is DTGVSQNPRHKITKRGQNVTFRCDPISEHNRLYWYRQTLGQGPEFLTYFQNEAQLEKSRLLSDRFSAERPKGSFSTLEIQRTEQGDSAMYLCASSFPGLAGKNIQYFGAGTRLSVL.

A single count supports this clone. A clone one base away is much larger, so this may be a read error. This chain links TRBV27 with TRBJ2-7; 8 positions agree with TRBD1. This CDR3 is built from 14 residues. V was clipped by 4 bases and J by 0 bases; unmatched bases: 2. Germline V gene sequence: CDR1 MNHEY, CDR2 SMNVEV (reference sequence). The CDR3 DNA sequence: TGTGCCAGCAGTTGGACAGGGAACTCCTACGAGCAGTACTTC. Translating gives CASSWTGNSYEQYF.

On this clone itself: One end of the junction varies from germline; a read error may be responsible. The chain carries TRBV19 and TRBJ1-1; D is uncertain. Germline assignment: CDR1 LNHDA and CDR2 SQIVND (reference sequence). The CDR3 spans 11 residues. The CDR3 protein is CASSRNAEAFF. DNA for the CDR3: TGTGCCAGTAGCAGGAACGCTGAAGCTTTCTTT.

This sequence joins TRBV7-8 and TRBJ1-2, with 7 bases matching TRBD1. The CDR3 covers 12 residues. Germline V gene data show CDR1 as SGHVS and CDR2 as FQNEAQ. V gave up 5 bases and J gave up 8 bases; unmatched junction bases: 5. CDR3 nucleotides: TGTGCCAGCAGCCCCCCAGGGGGAGGCTACACCTTC. Translating it yields CASSPPGGGYTF. Full variable domain (rest looked up from reference TRBV7-8 and TRBJ1-2): GAGVSQSPRYKVAKRGQDVALRCDPISGHVSLFWYQQALGQGPEFLTYFQNEAQLDKSGLPSDRFFAERPEGSVSTLKIQRTQQEDSAVYLCASSPPGGGYTFGSGTRLTVV.

J is TRBJ1-1 and V is TRBV6-5; the match to TRBD1 covers 11 bases. The length of the CDR3 is 15 residues. Per germline, CDR1 MNHEY and CDR2 SVGAGI. The V gene end was trimmed by 5 bases and the J gene end by 4 bases; junction bases not matched to a gene: 6. CDR3 residues: CASSSPGQGGTEAFF. DNA of the CDR3: TGTGCCAGCAGTAGCCCGGGACAGGGGGGCACTGAAGCTTTCTTT.

Worth noting for this clone: Other DNA sequences in this sample translate to the same CDR3. V is TRBV29-1 and J is TRBJ2-3, with TRBD2 identical over 9 bases. This CDR3 is built from 13 residues. Trimming took 4 bases from V and 1 from J; bases not matched to a gene: 0. The germline CDR1 and CDR2 sequences are SQVTM and ANQGSEA. CDR3 loop: CSVASGGTDTQYF. CDR3 DNA: TGCAGCGTTGCTAGCGGGGGCACAGATACGCAGTATTTT.

Comments on this clone: Other DNA sequences of this sample code for an identical CDR3. The V and J genes are TRBV4-3 and TRBJ2-3; D is ambiguous. CDR3 length: 13 residues. Per the germline V gene, CDR1 is LGHNA and CDR2 is YSLEER. V was shortened by 1 base and J by 3 bases, with 5 bases between the two germline ends. The CDR3 nucleotides read TGCGCCAGCAGCCAAGTGGTGACAGATACGCAGTATTTT. The encoded protein is CASSQVVTDTQYF.

The chain joins TRBV30 to TRBJ1-6; D gene ambiguous. Per germline, CDR1 GTSNPN and CDR2 SVGIG (reference sequence). V was trimmed by 2 bases and J by 14 bases, leaving 16 bases between them. This CDR3 spans 13 amino acids. CDR3 nucleotides: TGTGCCTGGAGTTCCGGGCGGGCAACGGCCCTCCACTTT. This encodes CAWSSGRATALHF. Drawing the rest from reference TRBV30 and TRBJ1-6, the complete variable domain is SQTIHQWPATLVQPVGSPLSLECTVEGTSNPNLYWYRQAAGRGLQLLFYSVGIGQISSEVPQNLSASRPQDRQFILSSKKLLLSDSGFYLCAWSSGRATALHFGNGTRLTVT.

V usage is TRBV6-5 and J usage is TRBJ2-2; no firm D call. Germline V gives CDR1 MNHEY, CDR2 SVGAGI. V lost 2 bases and J lost 6, with 10 bases in between. The CDR3 totals 14 residues. The DNA of the CDR3 is TGTGCCAGCAGTTACGCCGCCGTAGCCGGGGAGCTGTTTTTT. Its translation: CASSYAAVAGELFF.

The chain joins TRBV18 to TRBJ2-2; D uncertain. Trimming removed 3 bases from V and 5 bases from J, with 7 bases in between. The germline V gene has CDR1 KGHSH and CDR2 LQKENI. The CDR3 is 13 residues long. The CDR3 DNA is TGTGCCAGCTCACCGCGAAGGACCGGGGAGCTGTTTTTT. This translates into CASSPRRTGELFF.

This clone was seen a single time. This chain joins TRBV15 and TRBJ2-7, with D perhaps matching TRBD1 or TRBD2 (5 bases each). CDR1 is LNHNV and CDR2 is YYDKDF in the germline V gene (reference sequence). This CDR3 is built from 15 residues. V was trimmed by 0 bases and J by 3 bases, leaving 12 bases between them. The CDR3 region has the DNA TGTGCCACCAGCAGAGATCCCGGGGACCTCTACGAGCAGTACTTC. As protein: CATSRDPGDLYEQYF.

The chain carries TRBV18 and TRBJ1-5; 10 nucleotides agree with TRBD1. Germline CDR1 KGHSH, CDR2 LQKENI. The CDR3 contains 14 residues. Trimming cost V 5 bases and J 7 bases; bases outside gene matches: 5. CDR3 sequence reads: CASSVGQGIQPQHF. DNA for the CDR3: TGTGCCAGCTCAGTGGGACAGGGGATCCAGCCCCAGCATTTT.

This clone was counted a single time. The CDR3 sequence: CASSLARLAGGSEKLFF. The CDR3, as DNA: TGTGCCAGCAGCTTAGCTAGACTGGCAGGGGGGAGTGAAAAACTGTTTTTT. The chain employs TRBV7-8 and TRBJ1-4; 7 bases align to TRBD1. With 0 bases clipped from V and 7 bases from J, the junction kept 11 bases outside the gene matches. Germline assignment: CDR1 SGHVS and CDR2 FQNEAQ. The CDR3 length is 17 residues.

V usage is TRBV7-2 and J usage is TRBJ2-7, with a tentative D call TRBD1 (6 bases). Germline lookup yields CDR1 SGHTA and CDR2 FQGNSA. V lost 5 bases to trimming and J lost 2 bases, with 16 bases between them. CDR3 length: 15 amino acids. The CDR3 protein is CASSAGTNGPYEQYF. CDR3 coding DNA: TGTGCCAGCAGCGCCGGGACAAACGGACCCTACGAGCAGTACTTC.

The chain combines TRBV10-3 with TRBJ1-3; D may be TRBD1 (5 bases). The CDR3 loop spans 15 amino acids. Germline CDR1 and CDR2: ENHRY and SYGVKD. Trimming took off 4 bases at V and 0 bases at J, with 10 bases between the two ends. The DNA of the CDR3 is TGTGCCATCAGTGGTGGGGGTGTCTCTGGAAACACCATATATTTT. Residues: CAISGGGVSGNTIYF.

This clone occurred many times. The CDR3, as DNA: TGTGCCAGCAGCCCCGGACTAGCGGGAGGCTACGAGCAGTACTTC. It translates to CASSPGLAGGYEQYF. This chain joins TRBV13 and TRBJ2-7; 14 positions match TRBD2. The CDR3 has 15 amino acids. The junction had 3 bases not matched to a gene; V was cut back by 5 bases and J by 3 bases. In germline, CDR1 is PRHDT, CDR2 FYEKMQ (reference sequence).

The chain links TRBV29-1 to TRBJ2-5; 7 bases line up with TRBD1. The J call may not be correct, given that the DNA end is closer to TRBJ2-7. The CDR3 length is 13 residues. Germline V lookup: CDR1 SQVTM, CDR2 ANQGSEA. CDR3: CSVLTGMSYEQYF. CDR3 nucleotides: TGCAGCGTACTGACAGGGATGAGCTACGAGCAGTACTTC.